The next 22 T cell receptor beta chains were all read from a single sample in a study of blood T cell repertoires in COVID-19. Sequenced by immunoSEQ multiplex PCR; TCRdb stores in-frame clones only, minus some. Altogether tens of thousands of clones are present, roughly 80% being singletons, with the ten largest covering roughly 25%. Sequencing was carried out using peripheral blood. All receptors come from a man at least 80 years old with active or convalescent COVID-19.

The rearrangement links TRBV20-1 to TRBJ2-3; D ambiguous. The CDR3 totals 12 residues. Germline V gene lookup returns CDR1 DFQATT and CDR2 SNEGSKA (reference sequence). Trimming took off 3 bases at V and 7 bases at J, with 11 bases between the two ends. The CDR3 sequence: CSASTDIYTQYF. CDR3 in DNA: TGCAGTGCTAGTACAGACATTTATACGCAGTATTTT.

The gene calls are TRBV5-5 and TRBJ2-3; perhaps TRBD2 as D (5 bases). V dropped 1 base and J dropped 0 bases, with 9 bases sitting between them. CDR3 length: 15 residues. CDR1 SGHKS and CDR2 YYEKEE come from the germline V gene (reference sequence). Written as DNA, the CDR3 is TGTGCCAGCAGCTTGTTCGGGGATAGCACAGATACGCAGTATTTT. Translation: CASSLFGDSTDTQYF.

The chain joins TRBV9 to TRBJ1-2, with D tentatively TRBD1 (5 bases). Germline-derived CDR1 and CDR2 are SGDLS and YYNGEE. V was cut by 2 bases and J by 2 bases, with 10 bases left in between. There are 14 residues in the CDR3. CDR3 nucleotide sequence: TGTGCCAGCAGCGTGGGGGGAGGGAACTATGGCTACACCTTC. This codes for CASSVGGGNYGYTF.

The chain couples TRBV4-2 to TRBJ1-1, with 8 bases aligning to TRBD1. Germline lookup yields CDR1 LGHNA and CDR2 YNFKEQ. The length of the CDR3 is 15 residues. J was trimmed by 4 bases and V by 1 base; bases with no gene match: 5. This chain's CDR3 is CASSQAGGLGTEAFF. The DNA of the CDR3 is TGTGCCAGCAGCCAAGCAGGGGGCTTGGGCACTGAAGCTTTCTTT.

This CDR3 reads CASSLFGRGESEQFF. CDR3 DNA: TGTGCCAGCAGCTTATTTGGGAGGGGGGAAAGTGAGCAGTTCTTC. The chain links TRBV7-2 to TRBJ2-1; tentatively, D is TRBD2 (7 bases). V was pared by 2 bases and J by 9 bases, with 17 bases between. This CDR3 has 15 amino acids. Germline V gene data show CDR1 as SGHTA and CDR2 as FQGNSA.

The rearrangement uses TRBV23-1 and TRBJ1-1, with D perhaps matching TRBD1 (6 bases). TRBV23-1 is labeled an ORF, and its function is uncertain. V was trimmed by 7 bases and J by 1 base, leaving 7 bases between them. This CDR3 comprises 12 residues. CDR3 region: CASKQGNTEAFF. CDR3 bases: TGCGCCAGCAAACAGGGGAACACTGAAGCTTTCTTT.

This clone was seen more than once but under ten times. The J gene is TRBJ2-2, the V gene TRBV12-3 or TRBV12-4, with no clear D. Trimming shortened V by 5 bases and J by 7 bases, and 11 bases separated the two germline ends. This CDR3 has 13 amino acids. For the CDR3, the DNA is TGTGCCAGCAGTCCTGGTCCAGGCGGGGAGCTGTTTTTT. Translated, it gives CASSPGPGGELFF.

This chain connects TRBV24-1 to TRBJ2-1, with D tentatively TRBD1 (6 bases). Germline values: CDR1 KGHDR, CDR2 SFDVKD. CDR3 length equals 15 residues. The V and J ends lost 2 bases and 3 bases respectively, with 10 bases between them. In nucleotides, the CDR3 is TGTGCCACCAGTGATTCGGGACAAAACTACAATGAGCAGTTCTTC. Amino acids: CATSDSGQNYNEQFF.

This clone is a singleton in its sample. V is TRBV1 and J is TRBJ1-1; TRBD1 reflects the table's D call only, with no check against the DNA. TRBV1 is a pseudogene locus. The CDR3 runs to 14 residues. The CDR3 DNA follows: TGCACCAGCAGTCCCAGGGGATTAAACACTGAAGCTTTCTTT. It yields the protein CTSSPRGLNTEAFF.

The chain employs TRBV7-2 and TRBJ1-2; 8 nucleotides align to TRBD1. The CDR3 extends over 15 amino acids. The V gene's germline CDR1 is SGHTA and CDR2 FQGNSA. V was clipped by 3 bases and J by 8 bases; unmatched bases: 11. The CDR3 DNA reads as TGTGCCAGCAGCTTGGACAGGGCCCTTAAATCGGGCTACACCTTC. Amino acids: CASSLDRALKSGYTF. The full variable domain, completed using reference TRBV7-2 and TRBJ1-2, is GAGVSQSPSNKVTEKGKDVELRCDPISGHTALYWYRQSLGQGLEFLIYFQGNSAPDKSGLPSDRFSAERTGGSVSTLTIQRTQQEDSAVYLCASSLDRALKSGYTFGSGTRLTVV.

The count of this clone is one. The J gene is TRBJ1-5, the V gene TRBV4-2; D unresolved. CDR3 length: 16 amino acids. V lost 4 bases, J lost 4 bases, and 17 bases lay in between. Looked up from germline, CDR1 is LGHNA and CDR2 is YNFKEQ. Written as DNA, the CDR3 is TGTGCCAGCAGCCCGGACGCGGGGAGGGCAAATCAGCCCCAGCATTTT. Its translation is CASSPDAGRANQPQHF.

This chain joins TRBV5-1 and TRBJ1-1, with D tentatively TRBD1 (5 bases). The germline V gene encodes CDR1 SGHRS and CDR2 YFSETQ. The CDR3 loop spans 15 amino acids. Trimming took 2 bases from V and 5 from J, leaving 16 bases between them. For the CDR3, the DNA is TGCGCCAGCAGCTTAGGGGTAGGGCGGGGAACTGAAGCTTTCTTT. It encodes CASSLGVGRGTEAFF.

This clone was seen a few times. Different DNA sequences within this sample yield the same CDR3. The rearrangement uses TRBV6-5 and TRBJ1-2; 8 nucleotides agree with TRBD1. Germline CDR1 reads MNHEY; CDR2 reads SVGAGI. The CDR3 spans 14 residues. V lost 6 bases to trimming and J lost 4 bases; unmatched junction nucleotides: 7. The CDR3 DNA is TGTGCCAGCAGGAGAGGGACAGGAACCTATGGCTACACCTTC. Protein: CASRRGTGTYGYTF.

This chain's CDR3 is CASRAGPYGYTF. Here the CDR3 DNA reads TGTGCCAGTAGGGCAGGCCCCTATGGCTACACCTTC. The chain recombines TRBV19 with TRBJ1-2; no clear D. Trimming removed 6 bases from V and 4 bases from J, with 9 bases in between. The germline gives CDR1 LNHDA, CDR2 SQIVND (reference sequence). This CDR3 spans 12 amino acids.

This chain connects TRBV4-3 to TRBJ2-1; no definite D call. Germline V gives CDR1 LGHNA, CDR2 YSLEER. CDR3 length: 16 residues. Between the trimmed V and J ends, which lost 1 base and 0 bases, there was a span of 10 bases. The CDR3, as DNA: TGCGCCAGCAGCCAAGGTTTGGGCAGCTCCTACAATGAGCAGTTCTTC. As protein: CASSQGLGSSYNEQFF.

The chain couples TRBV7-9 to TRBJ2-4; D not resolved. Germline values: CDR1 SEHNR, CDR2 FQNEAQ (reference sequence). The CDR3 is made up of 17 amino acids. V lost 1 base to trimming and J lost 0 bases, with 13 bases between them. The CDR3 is CASSLVIGFLAKNIQYF. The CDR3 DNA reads TGTGCCAGCAGCTTAGTGATTGGCTTTCTAGCCAAAAACATTCAGTACTTC.

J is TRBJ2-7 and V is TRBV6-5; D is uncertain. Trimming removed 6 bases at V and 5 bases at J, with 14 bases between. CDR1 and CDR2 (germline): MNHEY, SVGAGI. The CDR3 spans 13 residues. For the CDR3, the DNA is TGTGCCAGCAGATCCCCAGGTTTCAACGAGCAGTACTTC. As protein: CASRSPGFNEQYF.

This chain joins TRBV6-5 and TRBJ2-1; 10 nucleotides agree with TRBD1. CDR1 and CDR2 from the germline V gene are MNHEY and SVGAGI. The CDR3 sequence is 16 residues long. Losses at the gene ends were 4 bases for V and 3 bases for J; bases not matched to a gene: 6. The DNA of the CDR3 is TGTGCCAGCAGTTCGGGGGGACAGGGGAGCTACAATGAGCAGTTCTTC. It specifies CASSSGGQGSYNEQFF.

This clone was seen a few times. The CDR3 here is CASTLYGSSPLHF. The CDR3 region has the DNA TGTGCCAGTACCCTCTATGGGAGTTCACCCCTCCACTTT. The chain links TRBV12-3 or TRBV12-4 to TRBJ1-6; unclear D gene. There are 13 residues in the CDR3. V dropped 9 bases and J dropped 9 bases, with 15 bases sitting between them.

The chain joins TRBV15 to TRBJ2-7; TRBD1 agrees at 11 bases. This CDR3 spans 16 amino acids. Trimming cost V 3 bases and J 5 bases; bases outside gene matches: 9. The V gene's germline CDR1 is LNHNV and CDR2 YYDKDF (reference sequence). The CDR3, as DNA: TGTGCCACCAGCAGGCCCGGGACAGGGGGGAGGAACGAGCAGTACTTC. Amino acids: CATSRPGTGGRNEQYF.

CDR3: CASSPGQLNEKLFF. CDR3 nucleotide sequence: TGTGCCAGCAGTCCGGGACAGCTTAATGAAAAACTGTTTTTT. The chain combines TRBV27 with TRBJ1-4; 7 bases agree with TRBD1. The CDR3 has 14 amino acids. Germline V gene lookup returns CDR1 MNHEY and CDR2 SMNVEV (reference sequence). V shed 5 bases, J shed 4 bases, and the junction held 4 bases outside the gene matches.

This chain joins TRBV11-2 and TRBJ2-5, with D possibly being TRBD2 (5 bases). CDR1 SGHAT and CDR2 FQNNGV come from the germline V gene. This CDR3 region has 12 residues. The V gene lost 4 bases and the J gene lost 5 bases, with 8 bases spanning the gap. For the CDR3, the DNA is TGTGCCAGCAGCTCGATAGCGGAGACCCAGTACTTC. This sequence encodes CASSSIAETQYF.